The clone carrying this T cell receptor beta chain was seen more than once but under ten times. Germline V CDR1 and CDR2: GTSNPN, SVGIG (reference sequence). The CDR3 spans 12 residues. Trimming at V came to 2 bases and at J to 10 bases, leaving 4 bases not matched to a gene. Reverse transcribing all isolated RNA meant expressed TCRB transcripts were sequenced. Some clones are missing from TCRdb's copy, which holds only in-frame ones; the method was immunoSEQ multiplex PCR. Here the sample spans some 410,000 clones, 10% to 12% being singletons. The data stem from a study of beta chain features in type 1 diabetes.

The TCR originated in a woman aged 18-29 years in good health. The chain couples TRBV30 to TRBJ2-1, with 8 bases aligning to TRBD2. Sequenced material: naive CD4+ T cells from blood. The CDR3 DNA reads TGTGCCTGGAGTAGCGGGGGACGAGAGCAGTTCTTC. Translation: CAWSSGGREQFF.